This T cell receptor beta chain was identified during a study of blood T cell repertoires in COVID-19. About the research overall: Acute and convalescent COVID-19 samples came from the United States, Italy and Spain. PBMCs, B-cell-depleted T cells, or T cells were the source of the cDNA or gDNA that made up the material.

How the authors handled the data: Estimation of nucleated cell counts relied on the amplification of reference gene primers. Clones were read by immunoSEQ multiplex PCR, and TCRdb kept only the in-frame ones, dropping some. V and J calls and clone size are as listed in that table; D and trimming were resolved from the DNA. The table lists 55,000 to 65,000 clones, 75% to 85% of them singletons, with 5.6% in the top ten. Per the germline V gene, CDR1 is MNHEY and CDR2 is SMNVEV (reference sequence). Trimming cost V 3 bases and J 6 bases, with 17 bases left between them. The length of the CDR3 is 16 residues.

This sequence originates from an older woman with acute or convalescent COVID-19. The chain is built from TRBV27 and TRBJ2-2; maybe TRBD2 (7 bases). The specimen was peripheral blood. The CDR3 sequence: CASSFGGGPLPGELFF. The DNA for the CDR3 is TGTGCCAGCAGTTTTGGGGGGGGGCCGTTGCCCGGGGAGCTGTTTTTT.